In its sample, the clone carrying this T cell receptor beta chain was seen a few times. As processed by the authors: Using reference gene primer amplification, nucleated cell counts were estimated. The data were produced by immunoSEQ multiplex PCR, yet TCRdb's version contains in-frame clones alone and is incomplete. The V and J calls and clone size were taken over from that table, and D and trimming were inferred from the DNA. The sample lists over 120,000 clones, roughly four fifths occurring once. This sample is drawn from a study of blood T cell repertoires in COVID-19. The overall study: PBMCs, B-cell-depleted T cells, or T cells were the source of the cDNA or gDNA that made up the material.

The CDR3 loop spans 11 amino acids. Per the germline V gene, CDR1 is ENHRY and CDR2 is SYGVKD. The V end was cut by 3 bases, the J end by 7 bases, with 6 bases between. The clonotype originates from a woman of 80 years or more with acute or convalescent COVID-19. V and J are TRBV10-3 and TRBJ1-2; no reliable D call. Sequencing was carried out using peripheral blood. This CDR3 reads CAISDSSGYTF. DNA for the CDR3: TGTGCCATCAGTGATAGCAGTGGCTACACCTTC.